These 8 T cell receptor beta chains originate from one sample sequenced in a study of control samples from healthy donors and cancer patients. Repertoires were generated with immunoSEQ multiplex PCR, while TCRdb's copy carries only in-frame clones and drops some. Of 190,000 or so clones in the sample, 85% to 95% were seen once. Sequenced sample: blood. These receptors were taken from a man younger than 35 in good health.

The chain employs TRBV24-1 and TRBJ2-1; D gene ambiguous. The CDR3 loop spans 15 amino acids. Trimming took off 6 bases at V and 0 bases at J, with 11 bases between the two ends. Germline CDR1 and CDR2: KGHDR and SFDVKD. The CDR3 sequence: CATSQNSGSYNEQFF. In DNA, the CDR3 is TGTGCCACCAGTCAAAACTCCGGCTCCTACAATGAGCAGTTCTTC.

The genes are TRBV29-1 and TRBJ1-4, with 9 bases identical to TRBD1. CDR3 length equals 12 residues. The ends lost 2 bases at V and 14 bases at J; junction bases unmatched: 6. Germline CDR1 and CDR2: SQVTM and ANQGSEA. This chain's CDR3 is CSVETGGAGLFF. CDR3 nucleotide sequence: TGCAGCGTTGAAACAGGGGGCGCGGGTCTGTTTTTT.

The chain uses TRBV5-4 and TRBJ2-7, with D possibly being TRBD2 (6 bases). Trimming removed 0 bases at V and 1 base at J, with 8 bases between. CDR3 length: 14 residues. Germline V gene lookup returns CDR1 SGHNT and CDR2 YYREEE (reference sequence). CDR3 in amino acids: CASSLVGGSYEQYF. The DNA of the CDR3 is TGTGCCAGCAGCTTGGTGGGAGGATCCTACGAGCAGTACTTC.

The rearrangement joins TRBV28 to TRBJ1-2; D may be TRBD1 (6 bases). CDR1 is MDHEN and CDR2 is SYDVKM in the germline V gene. This CDR3 comprises 15 residues. V dropped 6 bases and J dropped 0 bases, with 14 bases sitting between them. The CDR3 loop reads CASRSGTTSNYGYTF. The CDR3 coding sequence is TGTGCCAGCAGATCCGGGACAACCTCTAACTATGGCTACACCTTC.

This clone was picked up a small number of times. The chain joins TRBV27 to TRBJ1-5, with 8 bases aligning to TRBD1. V was clipped by 3 bases and J by 3 bases; unmatched bases: 10. The CDR3 spans 17 residues. Germline CDR1 reads MNHEY; CDR2 reads SMNVEV (reference sequence). The CDR3 is CASSFRWTGRDNQPQHF. The CDR3 nucleotides are TGTGCCAGCAGTTTCAGATGGACAGGGAGGGACAATCAGCCCCAGCATTTT.

This clone was recorded once. The chain uses TRBV6-8 and TRBJ1-1, with D perhaps matching TRBD1 (6 bases). V dropped 6 bases and J dropped 1 base, with 12 bases sitting between them. This CDR3 is built from 14 residues. Germline V lookup: CDR1 MNHGY, CDR2 SAAAGT. The CDR3 region is CASRAGHSNTEAFF. In DNA, the CDR3 is TGTGCCAGCAGGGCGGGACACTCGAACACTGAAGCTTTCTTT.

V and J are TRBV12-3 or TRBV12-4 and TRBJ1-1; 7 positions match TRBD1. The CDR3 sequence is 13 residues long. J lost 6 bases, V lost 5 bases, and 6 bases had no gene match. CDR3 amino acids: CASSINRGAEAFF. CDR3 DNA: TGTGCCAGCAGTATAAACAGGGGCGCTGAAGCTTTCTTT.

CDR3 residues: CASSMTVSSYNEQFF. In DNA, the CDR3 is TGCGCCAGCAGCATGACAGTTAGCTCCTACAATGAGCAGTTCTTC. V is TRBV5-1 and J is TRBJ2-1, with D tentatively TRBD1 (5 bases). The V gene's germline CDR1 is SGHRS and CDR2 YFSETQ. Trimming removed 4 bases at V and 0 bases at J, with 11 bases between. The CDR3 runs to 15 residues. The full variable domain, with the rest looked up from reference TRBV5-1 and TRBJ2-1, is KAGVTQTPRYLIKTRGQQVTLSCSPISGHRSVSWYQQTPGQGLQFLFEYFSETQRNKGNFPGRFSGRQFSNSRSEMNVSTLELGDSALYLCASSMTVSSYNEQFFGPGTRLTVL.